This is a list of T cell receptor beta chains from one sample in a study of cytomegalovirus exposure and HLA in healthy donors. Clones were read by immunoSEQ multiplex PCR, and TCRdb kept only the in-frame ones, dropping some. The sample lists some 190,000 clones, around 80% seen once, with about 1.9% in the top ten. Sample: PBMCs. The receptor set was obtained from a woman in her thirties in good health and CMV-seronegative. The CDR3 runs from the conserved cysteine through the conserved F or W. The order of the fields is J gene, clone size, D gene, V gene, CDR3 DNA, CDR3 protein. The D gene is left open where the match is weak. Where a row states a size, it is once, few, many or the class of an expanded clone; other rows omit it.

TRBJ1-1,once,TRBD1,TRBV2,TGTGCCAGCAGTCAAACAGGGGACACTGAAGCTTTCTTT,CASSQTGDTEAFF
TRBJ1-2,-,TRBD1,TRBV29-1,TGCAGCGTCGTGCAGGGGGGAAGTGGCTACACCTTC,CSVVQGGSGYTF
TRBJ2-2,-,TRBD2,TRBV19,TGTGCCAGTAGTATCCCAAGCGGGGCGAACACCGGGGAGCTGTTTTTT,CASSIPSGANTGELFF
TRBJ2-4,-,-,TRBV30,TGTGCCTGGAAGCGGGTGGGTCTGGGGAACATTCAGTACTTC,CAWKRVGLGNIQYF
TRBJ2-5,-,-,TRBV2,TGTGCCAGCAGGAACAGACAAGAGACCCAGTACTTC,CASRNRQETQYF
TRBJ2-2,-,-,TRBV30,TGTGCCTGGAGTCCGACTAATTCCGGGGAGCTGTTTTTT,CAWSPTNSGELFF
TRBJ1-2,-,-,TRBV5-6,TGTGCCAGCAGCTTAGTGAGCGAAAGCTATGGCTACACCTTC,CASSLVSESYGYTF
TRBJ2-7,-,TRBD2,TRBV11-2,TGTGCCAGCAGCTCGGGACTAGCGGGGGTGTACGAGCAGTACTTC,CASSSGLAGVYEQYF
TRBJ2-7,-,TRBD2,TRBV18,TGTGCCAGCTCACGCGGGGGACTAGCGGATAGCTCCTACGAGCAGTACTTC,CASSRGGLADSSYEQYF
TRBJ1-5,-,TRBD1,TRBV6-1,TGTGCCAGCAGAACCGGGACAGGGGGCAATCAGCCCCAGCATTTT,CASRTGTGGNQPQHF
TRBJ2-1,few,-,TRBV19,TGTGCCAGTAGGCCGGGTCCCCCCTCCCCGGACTACAATGAGCAGTTCTTC,CASRPGPPSPDYNEQFF
TRBJ2-7,-,-,TRBV30,TGTGCCTGGAGTACAACAGGGTTCTCCTCCTACGAGCAGTACTTC,CAWSTTGFSSYEQYF
TRBJ1-6,-,TRBD1,TRBV27,TGTGCCAGCAACCAAGGGACAGGGGTGGACTCCTATAATTCACCCCTCCACTTT,CASNQGTGVDSYNSPLHF
TRBJ1-5,-,-,TRBV23-1,TGCGCCAGCAGTCAATCAGGGGGACACGTATCAAAGCCCCAGCATTTT,CASSQSGGHVSKPQHF
TRBJ1-2,-,TRBD1,TRBV4-1,TGCGCCAGCAGCCCCATCATCTCAGGGGGTGGCTACACCTTC,CASSPIISGGGYTF
TRBJ2-7,once,TRBD1,TRBV5-1,TGCGCCAGCCGCGGACAGGGGGGAACTTACGAGCAGTACTTC,CASRGQGGTYEQYF
TRBJ1-2,many,TRBD1,TRBV6-1,TGTGCCAGCAGTGCCAGACAGGGGGGCTACACCTTC,CASSARQGGYTF
TRBJ1-2,-,-,TRBV30,TGTGCCTGGTTTCACCCAGGCGATGGCTACACCTTC,CAWFHPGDGYTF
TRBJ2-1,-,TRBD2,TRBV9,TGTGCCAGCAGCGTAGGGACTAGCAGCTACAATGAGCAGTTCTTC,CASSVGTSSYNEQFF
TRBJ1-6,-,TRBD1,TRBV6-1,TGTGCCAGCAGTGAAGACAGGGGATTGCGGAATTCACCCCTCCACTTT,CASSEDRGLRNSPLHF
TRBJ2-5,-,TRBD2,TRBV4-3,TGCGCCAGCAGCCAAGATTATGCGGGGGGAGAAGAGACCCAGTACTTC,CASSQDYAGGEETQYF
TRBJ1-1,-,TRBD1,TRBV5-6,TGTGCCAGCAGCCCGACAGGGCTCGGGGACACTGAAGCTTTCTTT,CASSPTGLGDTEAFF
TRBJ2-7,-,TRBD2,TRBV6-1,TGTGCCAGCAGTGCCCAAGCTCTAGCGGGGGGGGCGTACTTC,CASSAQALAGGAYF
TRBJ1-6,-,-,TRBV9,TGTGCCAGCAGCGTAGACGGAGAACGGTCACCCCTCCACTTT,CASSVDGERSPLHF
TRBJ2-6,-,-,TRBV7-3,TGTGCCAGCAGTGCTAGCTCTGGGGCCAACGTCCTGACTTTC,CASSASSGANVLTF
TRBJ1-1,-,-,TRBV19,TGTGCCAGTAGTAAGGCCTTGGCAGGGTGGGACACTGAAGCTTTCTTT,CASSKALAGWDTEAFF
TRBJ1-5,-,TRBD1,TRBV6-1,TGTGCCACCCTTGGGACAGACAATCAGCCCCAGCATTTT,CATLGTDNQPQHF
TRBJ2-3,few,-,TRBV10-2,TGCGCCAGCAGCGGTCGCGGGGGCGCGTCCACAGATACGCAGTATTTT,CASSGRGGASTDTQYF
TRBJ2-1,-,-,TRBV30,TGTGCCTGGAATTCCGGGACAAGTACCTACAATGAGCAGTTCTTC,CAWNSGTSTYNEQFF
TRBJ2-7,-,TRBD1,TRBV18,TGTGCCAGCTCACCACCGAGGGGGACAGGGCTGGACGAGCAGTACTTC,CASSPPRGTGLDEQYF
TRBJ2-1,-,TRBD1,TRBV2,TGTGCCAGCAGCCGAGACAGGGGGGGGTACAATGAGCAGTTCTTC,CASSRDRGGYNEQFF
TRBJ1-2,-,TRBD1,TRBV7-6,TGTGCCAGCAGCCCCCGAGGCGTCAGGGGGCAAAACTTCTATGGCTACACCTTC,CASSPRGVRGQNFYGYTF
TRBJ2-3,-,-,TRBV5-6,TGTGCCAGCAGCCTCGGGGATACGCAGTATTTT,CASSLGDTQYF
TRBJ1-1,once,TRBD1,TRBV9,TGTGCCAGCAGCCCCGGACAGGGAACGTTGAACACTGAAGCTTTCTTT,CASSPGQGTLNTEAFF
TRBJ2-4,-,-,TRBV7-9,TGTGCCAGCAGCTCTCCGGTCCCCAAAAACATTCAGTACTTC,CASSSPVPKNIQYF
TRBJ2-3,-,TRBD1,TRBV7-9,TGTGCCAGCAGCCTGACAGGGTCTGCAGATACGCAGTATTTT,CASSLTGSADTQYF
TRBJ2-3,-,-,TRBV30,TGTGCCTGGAGTCGGGGGGATACGCAGTATTTT,CAWSRGDTQYF